This entry describes one T cell receptor (beta chain). The antigen it binds to is not known. The germline gene is not matched at one end of the junction; a read error may be the cause. Taken with the paper, the label for treatment or condition translates to: live attenuated yellow fever vaccine strain. At each blood-draw timepoint, two biological replicates of bulk PBMCs were obtained. A standard Ficoll-Paque protocol was used to isolate PBMCs from peripheral blood. RNA was extracted with TriZol from bulk PBMCs, CD4 and CD8 fractions, and dextramer-positive and dextramer-negative fractions. The germline V gene (reference sequence) specifies DFQATT as CDR1 and SNEGSKA as CDR2. The CDR3 has 14 amino acids, counting the end cysteine and phenylalanine. The DNA shown is the 42-base CDR3, in frame from base 1. The data stem from a study of T cells after yellow fever vaccination (dated by TCRdb to about 2019). Notes on the research overall: The SMART-Seq v4 Ultra Low Input RNA kit was used to prepare libraries from fractions with low cell numbers. Two healthy male donors, one aged 18 to 30 and one aged 30 to 40 years, made up the cohort. Blood was drawn at multiple timepoints before and after primary and secondary immunization, with bulk PBMC replicates and cell subsets isolated. Bulk TCR alpha and beta repertoires were sequenced longitudinally to track T-cell clones before and after primary and booster YFV17D yellow fever vaccination. The paper as a whole reports these results and caveats: A small fraction of clonotypes appeared in both the CD4 and CD8 compartments, likely as a result of convergent recombination. The study included only a couple of donors, which limits how far the findings can be generalized. Most clones expanded after primary vaccination (about 96% of CD4 and approximately 90% of CD8) were re-detected after the booster, suggesting that broad memory maintenance occurred. Computational filtering was needed because FACS-sorted repertoires could contain abundant contaminating clonotypes from the bulk population. Compared with the primary T-cell response, the secondary T-cell response was faster but weaker, reaching its peak on day 5 rather than on day 15.

TCR cDNA was synthesized by 5'RACE template switching, through which a universal primer site and unique molecular identifiers were introduced. cDNA synthesis was primed from both the TCR alpha and TCR beta constant segments. Libraries were amplified in two PCR steps, with sample barcodes and sequencing adapters added in the second step. Libraries were sequenced on Illumina HiSeq 2500 (2x100 bp) or NovaSeq (2x150 bp). The published analysis was carried out like this. Demultiplexing of reads and collapsing into UMI consensus sequences were performed with MIGEC, and V(D)J alignment was carried out with MiXCR. Vaccine-responding clonotypes were defined with edgeR using replicate PBMC samples, requiring FDR below 0.01 and a log2 fold change above 5 up to day 15. Bulk clonotypes were assigned CD4 or CD8 identity according to which sequenced CD4 or CD8 repertoire held them at higher abundance. Clones were called with MiXCR by TCRdb after fastp trimmed the public reads at Q25, and only in-frame beta chains were retained. Here each entry gathers all rows of one CDR3 protein and keeps the most common genes and DNA. The V and J calls come from TCRdb's annotation, not from the publication. For this sample the table gives hundreds of thousands of distinct CDR3 sequences, of which approximately 13% were detected only once. 15% of the sample goes to the ten largest clones.

The sequence joins TRBV20-1 to TRBJ1-2; TRBD1 matches 7 bases in the middle. This TCR was sampled from a man aged 25-40 years who received the YFV17D yellow fever vaccine. The specimen comprised PBMCs, sampled on the day of the yellow fever booster vaccination. The CDR3 protein: CCAETDRVDYGYTF. The sequenced DNA: TGCTGTGCGGAGACTGACAGGGTTGACTATGGCTACACCTTC.